This T cell receptor beta chain was sequenced during a study of PD-L1 blockade in urothelial cancer. The time point here: pretreatment peripheral blood. Measured with immunoSEQ multiplex PCR; TCRdb has only the in-frame clones, and not every one. The sample lists under 50,000 clones, more than 75% occurring once. The CDR3 has 14 amino acids. The germline CDR1 and CDR2 sequences are SEHNR and FQNEAQ (reference sequence). For this clone: A junction end diverges from the germline sequence, so it may reflect a read error.

J is TRBJ2-6 and V is TRBV7-9; maybe TRBD1 (6 bases). This receptor was obtained from a man aged 45 to 65 with urothelial cancer. This sample comprised PBMCs, obtained around atezolizumab (anti-PD-L1) treatment. The CDR3 coding sequence is TGCGCCGGGACAACGACTTCTGGGGCCAACGTCCTGACTTTC. As protein: CAGTTTSGANVLTF.